This T cell receptor beta chain is from a study of cytomegalovirus exposure and HLA in healthy donors. Donors consisted of healthy bone marrow donors. The PCR contained 60 Vbeta and 13 Jbeta primers. The method was immunoSEQ multiplex PCR; TCRdb's version includes in-frame clones alone and lacks a portion of them. Of roughly 110,000 clones in the sample, roughly 73% are singletons; the top ten hold around 0.9%. The CDR3 extends over 14 amino acids. Trimming removed 8 bases from V and 6 bases from J; junction bases left unmatched: 5. CDR1 and CDR2 from the germline V gene are PRHDT and FYEKMQ (reference sequence).

Sequenced material: PBMCs. The chain couples TRBV13 to TRBJ2-2, with TRBD2 matching over 11 bases. The TCR originated in a woman aged 30 to 39 in good health and CMV-seronegative. The CDR3 protein is CASSASGRPGELFF. In DNA, the CDR3 is TGTGCCAGCTCGGCTAGCGGGAGGCCCGGGGAGCTGTTTTTT.